The clone carrying this T cell receptor (beta chain) was observed at least ten times. Individual cDNA molecules received unique molecular identifiers. TCRdb re-called the 5' RACE reads through MiXCR, storing one row per CDR3 protein. The repertoire holds some 19,000 distinct CDR3 sequences, with around 4.4% as singletons. V shed 2 bases and J 2 bases; nucleotides not matched to a gene: 3. The CDR3 consists of 15 residues. The germline V gene has CDR1 SGHRS and CDR2 YFSETQ. This specimen belongs to a study of early T cells in non-severe SARS-CoV-2 infection. The specimen sequenced was whole blood. This receptor was identified in an adult who was a healthcare worker with PCR-confirmed SARS-CoV-2 infection or an uninfected control (not recorded which). The chain has TRBV5-1 and TRBJ2-1; TRBD2 aligns across 8 bases. The CDR3 nucleotides read TGCGCCAGCAGCTTTGCGGGGGGACCCTACAATGAGCAGTTCTTC. Translation: CASSFAGGPYNEQFF. Looking up the rest from reference TRBV5-1 and TRBJ2-1 gives the full variable domain: KAGVTQTPRYLIKTRGQQVTLSCSPISGHRSVSWYQQTPGQGLQFLFEYFSETQRNKGNFPGRFSGRQFSNSRSEMNVSTLELGDSALYLCASSFAGGPYNEQFFGPGTRLTVL.